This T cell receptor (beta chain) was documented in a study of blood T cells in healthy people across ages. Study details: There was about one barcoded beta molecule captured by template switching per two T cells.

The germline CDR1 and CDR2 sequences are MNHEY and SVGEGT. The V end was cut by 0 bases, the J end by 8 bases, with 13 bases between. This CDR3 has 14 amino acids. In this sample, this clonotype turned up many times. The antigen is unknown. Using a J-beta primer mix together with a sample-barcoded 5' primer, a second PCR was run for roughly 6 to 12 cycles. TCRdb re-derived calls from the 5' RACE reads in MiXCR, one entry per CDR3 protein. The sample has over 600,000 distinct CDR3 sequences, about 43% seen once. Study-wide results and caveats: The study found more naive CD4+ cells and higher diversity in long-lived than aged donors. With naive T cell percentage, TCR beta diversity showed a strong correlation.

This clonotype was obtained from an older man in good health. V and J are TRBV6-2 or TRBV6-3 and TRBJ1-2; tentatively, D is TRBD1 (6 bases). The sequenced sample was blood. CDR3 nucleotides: TGTGCCAGCAGTTACTCTAGACAGGCGATGGGCTACACCTTC. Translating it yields CASSYSRQAMGYTF.